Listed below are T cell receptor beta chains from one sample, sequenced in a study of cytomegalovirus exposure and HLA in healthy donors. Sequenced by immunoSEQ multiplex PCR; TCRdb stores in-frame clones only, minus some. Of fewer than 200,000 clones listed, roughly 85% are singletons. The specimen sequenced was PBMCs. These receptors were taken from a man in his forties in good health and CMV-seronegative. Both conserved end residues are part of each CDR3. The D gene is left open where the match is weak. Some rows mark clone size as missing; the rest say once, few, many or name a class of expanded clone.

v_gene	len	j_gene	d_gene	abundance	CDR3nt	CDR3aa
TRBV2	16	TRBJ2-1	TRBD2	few	TGTGCCAGCCTGCCCCTATTAGCGGGAGGTATCGATGAGCAGTTCTTC	CASLPLLAGGIDEQFF
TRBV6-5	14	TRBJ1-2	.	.	TGTGCCAGCATTCCCCTGTCGTATCGAGATGGCTACACCTTC	CASIPLSYRDGYTF
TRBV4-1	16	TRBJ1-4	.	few	TGCGCCAGCAGCCAAGGTGGGGGCTCGGCTAATGAAAAACTGTTTTTT	CASSQGGGSANEKLFF
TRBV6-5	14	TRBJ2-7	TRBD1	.	TGTGCCAGCAGACAAGGGACAGGGCCTCCTCGGCAGTACTTC	CASRQGTGPPRQYF
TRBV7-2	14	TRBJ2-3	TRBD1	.	TGTGCCAGCAGCGAGGGACAGAGCACAGATACGCAGTATTTT	CASSEGQSTDTQYF
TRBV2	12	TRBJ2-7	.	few	TGTGCCACCACCGACATTACCTACGAGCAGTACTTC	CATTDITYEQYF
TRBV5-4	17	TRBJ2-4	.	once	TGTGCCAGCAGCTTGGGTTCGGGCGGGAAGGATCGTAACATTCAGTACTTC	CASSLGSGGKDRNIQYF
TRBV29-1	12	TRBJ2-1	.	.	TGCAGCGTCCTGCAATGGGGGGATGAGCAGTTCTTC	CSVLQWGDEQFF
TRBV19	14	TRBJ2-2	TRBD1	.	TGTGCCAGTGTTGACAGGGTTTTAAACGGGGAGCTGCTTTTT	CASVDRVLNGELLF
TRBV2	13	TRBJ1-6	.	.	TGTGCCAGCTTTGGGGAGGTGGATTCACCCCTCCACTTT	CASFGEVDSPLHF
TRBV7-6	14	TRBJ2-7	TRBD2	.	TGTGCCAGCGGCGGGAGCGCTGGGGGCTACGAGCAGTACTTC	CASGGSAGGYEQYF
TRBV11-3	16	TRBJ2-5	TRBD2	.	TGTGCCAGCAGCTCCCGGGGTAGCGGGAACGCGGAGACCCAGTACTTC	CASSSRGSGNAETQYF
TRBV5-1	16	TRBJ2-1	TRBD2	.	TGCGCCAGCAGCTTGGCCGGCGGGAGGGGCTACAATGAGCAGTTCTTC	CASSLAGGRGYNEQFF
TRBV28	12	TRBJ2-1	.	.	TGTGCCAGCAATAGCCTCGGGGATGAGCAGTTCTTC	CASNSLGDEQFF
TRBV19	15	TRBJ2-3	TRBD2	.	TGTGCCAGTAGCCCTGCAGCGGGGGCCACAGATACGCAGTATTTT	CASSPAAGATDTQYF
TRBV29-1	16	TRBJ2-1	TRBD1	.	TGCAGCGGAAGGGACTCGGGACAGGCTACTTACAATGAGCAGTTCTTC	CSGRDSGQATYNEQFF
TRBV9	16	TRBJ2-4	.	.	TGTGCCAGCAGCGCAACAGGGCGCGAAGCCAAAAACAGTCAGTACTTC	CASSATGREAKNSQYF